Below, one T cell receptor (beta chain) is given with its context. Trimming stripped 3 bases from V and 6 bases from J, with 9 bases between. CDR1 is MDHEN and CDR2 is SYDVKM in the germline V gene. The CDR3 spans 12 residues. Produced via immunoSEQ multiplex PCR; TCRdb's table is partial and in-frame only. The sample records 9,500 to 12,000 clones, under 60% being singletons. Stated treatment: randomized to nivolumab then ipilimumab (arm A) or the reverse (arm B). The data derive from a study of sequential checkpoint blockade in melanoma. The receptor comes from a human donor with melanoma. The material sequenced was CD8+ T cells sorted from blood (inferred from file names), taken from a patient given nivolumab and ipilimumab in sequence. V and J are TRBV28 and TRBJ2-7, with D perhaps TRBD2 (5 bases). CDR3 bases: TGTGCCAGCAGTTTGAGGGCCGGCGAGCAGTACTTC. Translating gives CASSLRAGEQYF.